This TCR beta chain is from a study of cytomegalovirus exposure and HLA in healthy donors. Study outcomes and limitations: A few of the chains that were CMV-associated were confirmed in vitro to be specific for CMV antigens. Earlier analysis found most TCR beta V segments productive about 90% or about 30% of the time.

This CDR3 has 14 residues. The J segment lost 6 bases and the V segment lost 5 bases, leaving 4 bases of the junction unmatched. CDR1 and CDR2 (germline): SSHAT, FNYEAQ (reference sequence). The PCR used 60 Vbeta and 13 Jbeta primers. Only in-frame clones appear in the TCRdb table, and some are missing; sequencing was by immunoSEQ multiplex PCR. The data hold over 200,000 clones, with roughly 82% observed a single time. Regarding this clone: Antigen: not known.

The TCR comes from a woman aged 40 to 49 in good health and CMV-seropositive. This chain links TRBV7-7 with TRBJ2-2, with 9 bases lining up with TRBD1. Sequenced sample: PBMCs. Here the CDR3 DNA reads TGTGCCAGCAGCAAACAGGGGGCTGCCGGGGAGCTGTTTTTT. Encoded protein: CASSKQGAAGELFF.